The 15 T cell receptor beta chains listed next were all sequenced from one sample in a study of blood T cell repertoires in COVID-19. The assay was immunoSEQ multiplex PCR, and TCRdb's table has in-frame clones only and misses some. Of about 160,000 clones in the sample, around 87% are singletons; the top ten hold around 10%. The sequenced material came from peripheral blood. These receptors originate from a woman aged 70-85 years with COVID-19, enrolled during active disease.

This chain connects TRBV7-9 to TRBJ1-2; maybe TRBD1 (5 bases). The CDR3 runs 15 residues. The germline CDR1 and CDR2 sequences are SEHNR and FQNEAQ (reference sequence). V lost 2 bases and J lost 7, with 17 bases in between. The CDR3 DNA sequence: TGTGCCAGCAGCTTAAACTTATTAGACAGAGGTGGCTACACCTTC. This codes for CASSLNLLDRGGYTF.

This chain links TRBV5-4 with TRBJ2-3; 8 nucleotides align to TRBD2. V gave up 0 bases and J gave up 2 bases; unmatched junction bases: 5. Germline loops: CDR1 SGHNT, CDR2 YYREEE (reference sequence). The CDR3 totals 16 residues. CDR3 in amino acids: CASSLDASGPTDTQYF. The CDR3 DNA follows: TGTGCCAGCAGCTTGGATGCTAGCGGGCCCACAGATACGCAGTATTTT.

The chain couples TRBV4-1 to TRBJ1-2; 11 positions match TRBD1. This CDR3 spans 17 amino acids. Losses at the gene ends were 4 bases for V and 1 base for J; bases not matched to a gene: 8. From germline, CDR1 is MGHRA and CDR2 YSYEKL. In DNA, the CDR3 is TGCGCCAGCAGCCGGAGCCGGGACAGGGGGTTTAACTATGGCTACACCTTC. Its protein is CASSRSRDRGFNYGYTF.

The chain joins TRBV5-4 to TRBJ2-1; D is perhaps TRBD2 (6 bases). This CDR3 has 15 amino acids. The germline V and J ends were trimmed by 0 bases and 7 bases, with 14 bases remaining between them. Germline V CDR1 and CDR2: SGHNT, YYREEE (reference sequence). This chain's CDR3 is CASSLGGVENNEQFF. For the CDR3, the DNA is TGTGCCAGCAGCTTGGGGGGGGTGGAAAATAATGAGCAGTTCTTC. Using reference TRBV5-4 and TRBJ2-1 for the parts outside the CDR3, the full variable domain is ETGVTQSPTHLIKTRGQQVTLRCSSQSGHNTVSWYQQALGQGPQFIFQYYREEENGRGNFPPRFSGLQFPNYSSELNVNALELDDSALYLCASSLGGVENNEQFFGPGTRLTVL.

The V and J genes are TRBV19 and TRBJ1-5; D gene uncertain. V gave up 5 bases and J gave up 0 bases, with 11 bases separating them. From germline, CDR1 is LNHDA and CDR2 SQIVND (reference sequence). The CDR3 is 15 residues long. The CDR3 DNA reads TGTGCCAGTAGTGCCCAGGCAAATAGCAATCAGCCCCAGCATTTT. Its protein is CASSAQANSNQPQHF. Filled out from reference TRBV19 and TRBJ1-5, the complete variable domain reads DGGITQSPKYLFRKEGQNVTLSCEQNLNHDAMYWYRQDPGQGLRLIYYSQIVNDFQKGDIAEGYSVSREKKESFPLTVTSAQKNPTAFYLCASSAQANSNQPQHFGDGTRLSIL.

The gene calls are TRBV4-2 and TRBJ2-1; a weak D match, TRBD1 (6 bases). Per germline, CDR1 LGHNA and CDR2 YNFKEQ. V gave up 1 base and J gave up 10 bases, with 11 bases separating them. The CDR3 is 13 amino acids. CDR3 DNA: TGTGCCAGCAGCCAAGGGCTGGGGGCAGAGCAGTTCTTC. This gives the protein CASSQGLGAEQFF.

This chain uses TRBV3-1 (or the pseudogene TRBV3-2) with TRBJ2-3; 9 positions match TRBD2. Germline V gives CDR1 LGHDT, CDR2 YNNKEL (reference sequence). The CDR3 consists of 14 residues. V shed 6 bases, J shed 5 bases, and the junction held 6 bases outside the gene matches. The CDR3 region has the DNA TGTGCCAGCAGTCATATAGCGGGGGAAGATACGCAGTATTTT. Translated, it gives CASSHIAGEDTQYF.

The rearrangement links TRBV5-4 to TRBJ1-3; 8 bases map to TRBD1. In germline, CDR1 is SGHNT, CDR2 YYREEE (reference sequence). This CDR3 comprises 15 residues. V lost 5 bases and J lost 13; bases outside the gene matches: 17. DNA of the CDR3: TGTGCCAGCAGTTTCACAGGGGGATCGAGGGATCGAATATATTTT. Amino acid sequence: CASSFTGGSRDRIYF. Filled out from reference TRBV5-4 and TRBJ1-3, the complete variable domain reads ETGVTQSPTHLIKTRGQQVTLRCSSQSGHNTVSWYQQALGQGPQFIFQYYREEENGRGNFPPRFSGLQFPNYSSELNVNALELDDSALYLCASSFTGGSRDRIYFGEGSWLTVV.

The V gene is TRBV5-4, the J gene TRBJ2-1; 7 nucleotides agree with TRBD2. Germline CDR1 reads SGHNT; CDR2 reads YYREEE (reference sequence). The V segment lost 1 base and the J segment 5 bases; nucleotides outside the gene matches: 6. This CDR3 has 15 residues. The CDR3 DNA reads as TGTGCCAGCAGCTTGCGGCTAGCGGTGAACAATGAGCAGTTCTTC. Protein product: CASSLRLAVNNEQFF.

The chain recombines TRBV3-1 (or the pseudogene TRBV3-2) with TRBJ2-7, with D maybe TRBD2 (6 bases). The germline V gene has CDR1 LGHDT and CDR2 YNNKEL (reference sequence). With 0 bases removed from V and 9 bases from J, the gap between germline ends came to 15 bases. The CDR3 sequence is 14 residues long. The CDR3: CASSQETIGGRQYF. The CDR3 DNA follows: TGTGCCAGCAGCCAAGAAACAATTGGGGGGAGGCAGTACTTC.

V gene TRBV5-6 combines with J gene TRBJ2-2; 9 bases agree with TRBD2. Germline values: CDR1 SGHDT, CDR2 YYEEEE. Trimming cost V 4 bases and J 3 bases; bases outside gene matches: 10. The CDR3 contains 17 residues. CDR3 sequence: CASSHRTSGLYTGELFF. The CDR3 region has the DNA TGTGCCAGCAGCCACAGAACTAGCGGGCTATACACCGGGGAGCTGTTTTTT.

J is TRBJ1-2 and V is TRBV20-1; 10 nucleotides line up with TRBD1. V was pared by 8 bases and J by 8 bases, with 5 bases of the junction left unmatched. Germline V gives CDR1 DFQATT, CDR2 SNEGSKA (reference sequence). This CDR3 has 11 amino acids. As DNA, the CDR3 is TGCAGTTCCGACAGGGGGCGGGGCTACACCTTC. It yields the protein CSSDRGRGYTF.

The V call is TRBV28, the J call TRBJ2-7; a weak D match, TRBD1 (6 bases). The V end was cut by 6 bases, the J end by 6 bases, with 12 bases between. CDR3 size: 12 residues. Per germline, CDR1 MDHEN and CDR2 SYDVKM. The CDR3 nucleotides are TGTGCCAGCAGATTTTCAGGGGCCGAGCAGTACTTC. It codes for CASRFSGAEQYF. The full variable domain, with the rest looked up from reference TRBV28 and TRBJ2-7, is DVKVTQSSRYLVKRTGEKVFLECVQDMDHENMFWYRQDPGLGLRLIYFSYDVKMKEKGDIPEGYSVSREKKERFSLILESASTNQTSMYLCASRFSGAEQYFGPGTRLTVT.

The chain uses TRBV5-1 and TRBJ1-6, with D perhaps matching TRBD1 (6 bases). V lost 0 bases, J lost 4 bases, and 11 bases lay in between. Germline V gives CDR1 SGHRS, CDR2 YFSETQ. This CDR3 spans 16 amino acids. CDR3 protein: CASSLGTAMYNSPLHF. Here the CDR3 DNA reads TGCGCCAGCAGCTTGGGGACAGCTATGTATAATTCACCCCTCCACTTT.

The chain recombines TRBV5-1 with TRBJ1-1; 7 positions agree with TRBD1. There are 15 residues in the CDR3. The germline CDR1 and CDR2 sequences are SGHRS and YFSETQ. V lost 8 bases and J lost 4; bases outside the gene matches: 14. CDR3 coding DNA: TGCGCCAGTGAGGGGGGCGACAGGGCGGGCACTGAAGCTTTCTTT. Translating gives CASEGGDRAGTEAFF.